The entry that follows covers one T cell receptor (beta chain) sequence. The target antigen is unknown. The data were obtained in a study of OX40 agonist ivuxolimab in advanced cancers. Study-level background: Enrolled patients in dose escalation had cancers that were hepatocellular carcinoma, melanoma, renal cell or head and neck cancer. Whole-study results and caveats: The investigators did not determine what antigen specificity the expanded peripheral T cells had.

The table came from immunoSEQ multiplex PCR; TCRdb's copy has only in-frame clones and leaves some out. This table has 45,000 to 60,000 clones, roughly 90% appearing once. The sample here was CD4+ or CD8+ T cells sorted from blood, taken in a trial of the OX40 agonist ivuxolimab. The sequence came from an adult with an advanced solid tumor such as melanoma, head and neck, liver or kidney cancer.

CDR3 DNA sequence: TGTGCCAGCAGCTTAAAGGTGGACAGTCTATCTAACTATGGCTACACCTTC. Protein sequence: CASSLKVDSLSNYGYTF. This chain links TRBV11-2 with TRBJ1-2; D is perhaps TRBD1 (6 bases). The germline V gene has CDR1 SGHAT and CDR2 FQNNGV. This CDR3 spans 17 amino acids. With 2 bases removed from V and 0 bases from J, the gap between germline ends came to 16 bases.